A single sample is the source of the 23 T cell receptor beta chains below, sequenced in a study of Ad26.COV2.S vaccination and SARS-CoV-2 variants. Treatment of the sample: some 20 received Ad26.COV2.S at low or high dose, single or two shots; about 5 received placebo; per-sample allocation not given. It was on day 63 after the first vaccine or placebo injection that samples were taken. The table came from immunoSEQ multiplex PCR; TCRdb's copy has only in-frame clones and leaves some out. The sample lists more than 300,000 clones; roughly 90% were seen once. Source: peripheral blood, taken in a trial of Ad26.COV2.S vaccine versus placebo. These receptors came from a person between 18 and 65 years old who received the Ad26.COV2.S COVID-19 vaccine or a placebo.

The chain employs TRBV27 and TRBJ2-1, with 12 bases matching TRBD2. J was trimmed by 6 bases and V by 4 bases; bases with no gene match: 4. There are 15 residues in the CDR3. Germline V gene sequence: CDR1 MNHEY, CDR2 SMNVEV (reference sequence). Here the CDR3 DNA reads TGTGCCAGCAGTTGGACTAGCGGGATAATCAATGAGCAGTTCTTC. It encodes CASSWTSGIINEQFF.

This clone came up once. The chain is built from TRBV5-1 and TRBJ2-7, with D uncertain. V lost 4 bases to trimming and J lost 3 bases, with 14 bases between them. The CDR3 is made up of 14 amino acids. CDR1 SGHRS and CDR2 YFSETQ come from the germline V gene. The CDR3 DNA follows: TGCGCCAGCAGCCCCCAGGACCCTAGCTACGAGCAGTACTTC. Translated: CASSPQDPSYEQYF.

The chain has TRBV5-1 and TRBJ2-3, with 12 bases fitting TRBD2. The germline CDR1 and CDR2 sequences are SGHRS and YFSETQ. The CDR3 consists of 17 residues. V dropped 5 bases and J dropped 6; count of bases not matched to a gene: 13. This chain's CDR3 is CASRASGGASVWDTQYF. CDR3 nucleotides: TGCGCCAGCAGGGCTAGCGGGGGGGCCTCGGTGTGGGATACGCAGTATTTT.

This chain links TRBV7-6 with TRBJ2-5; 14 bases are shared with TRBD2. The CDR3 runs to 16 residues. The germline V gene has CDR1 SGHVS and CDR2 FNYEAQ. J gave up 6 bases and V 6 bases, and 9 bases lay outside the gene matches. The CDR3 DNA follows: TGTGCCAGCAGAGCCTCCGGGACTAGCGGGGGAAAGACCCAGTACTTC. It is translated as CASRASGTSGGKTQYF.

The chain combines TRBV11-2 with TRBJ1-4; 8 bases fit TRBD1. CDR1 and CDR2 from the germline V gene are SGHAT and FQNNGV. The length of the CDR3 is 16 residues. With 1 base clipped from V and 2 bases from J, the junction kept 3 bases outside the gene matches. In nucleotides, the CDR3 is TGTGCCAGCAGCTTAGTCTACAGGGGGACTAATGAAAAACTGTTTTTT. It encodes CASSLVYRGTNEKLFF. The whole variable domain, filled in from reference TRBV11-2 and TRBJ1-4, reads EAGVAQSPRYKIIEKRQSVAFWCNPISGHATLYWYQQILGQGPKLLIQFQNNGVVDDSQLPKDRFSAERLKGVDSTLKIQPAKLEDSAVYLCASSLVYRGTNEKLFFGSGTQLSVL.

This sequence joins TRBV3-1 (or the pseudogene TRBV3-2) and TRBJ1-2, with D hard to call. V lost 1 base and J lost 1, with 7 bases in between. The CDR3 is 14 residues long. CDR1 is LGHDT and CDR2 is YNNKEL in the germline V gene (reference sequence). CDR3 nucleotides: TGTGCCAGCAGCCAAGGCGGCCTTAACTATGGCTACACCTTC. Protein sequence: CASSQGGLNYGYTF.

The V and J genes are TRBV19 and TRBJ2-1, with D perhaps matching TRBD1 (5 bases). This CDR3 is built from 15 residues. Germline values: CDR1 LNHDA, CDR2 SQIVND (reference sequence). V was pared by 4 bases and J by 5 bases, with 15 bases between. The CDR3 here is CASSTQGISNNEQFF. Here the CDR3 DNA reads TGTGCCAGTAGTACCCAGGGAATATCCAACAATGAGCAGTTCTTC.

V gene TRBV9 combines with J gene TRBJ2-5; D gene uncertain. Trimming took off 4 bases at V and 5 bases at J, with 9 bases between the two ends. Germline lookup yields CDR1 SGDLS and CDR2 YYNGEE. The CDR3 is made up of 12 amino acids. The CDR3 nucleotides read TGTGCCAGCAGCACTCCCAGGGAGACCCAGTACTTC. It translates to CASSTPRETQYF.

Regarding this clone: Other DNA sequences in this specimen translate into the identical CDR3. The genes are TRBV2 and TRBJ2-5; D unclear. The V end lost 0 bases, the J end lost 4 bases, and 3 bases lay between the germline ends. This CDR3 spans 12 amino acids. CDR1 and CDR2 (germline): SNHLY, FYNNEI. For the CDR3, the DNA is TGTGCCAGCAGTGAAGCGAGAGAGACCCAGTACTTC. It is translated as CASSEARETQYF.

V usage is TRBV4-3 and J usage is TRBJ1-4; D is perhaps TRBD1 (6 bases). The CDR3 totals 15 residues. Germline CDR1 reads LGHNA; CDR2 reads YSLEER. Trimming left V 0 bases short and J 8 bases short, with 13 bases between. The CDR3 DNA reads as TGCGCCAGCAGCCAAGAGGGGGGGGCCGTGGAAAAACTGTTTTTT. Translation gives CASSQEGGAVEKLFF.

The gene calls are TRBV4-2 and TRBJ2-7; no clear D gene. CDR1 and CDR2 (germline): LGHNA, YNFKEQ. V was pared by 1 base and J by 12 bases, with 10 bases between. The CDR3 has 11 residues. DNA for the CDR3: TGTGCCAGCAGCCAAGGAAGAGGCAGGTACTTC. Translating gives CASSQGRGRYF.

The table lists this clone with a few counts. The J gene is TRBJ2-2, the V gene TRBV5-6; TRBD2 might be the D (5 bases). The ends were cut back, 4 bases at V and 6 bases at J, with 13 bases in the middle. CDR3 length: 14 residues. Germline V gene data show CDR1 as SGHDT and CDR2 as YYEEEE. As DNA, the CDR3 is TGTGCCAGCAGCAGAAAACTAGGTCCCGGGGAGCTGTTTTTT. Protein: CASSRKLGPGELFF. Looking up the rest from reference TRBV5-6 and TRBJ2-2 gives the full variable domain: DAGVTQSPTHLIKTRGQQVTLRCSPKSGHDTVSWYQQALGQGPQFIFQYYEEEERQRGNFPDRFSGHQFPNYSSELNVNALLLGDSALYLCASSRKLGPGELFFGEGSRLTVL.

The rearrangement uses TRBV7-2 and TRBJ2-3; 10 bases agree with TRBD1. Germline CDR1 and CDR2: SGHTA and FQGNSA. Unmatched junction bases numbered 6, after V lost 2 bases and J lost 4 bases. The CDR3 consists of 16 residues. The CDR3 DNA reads TGTGCCAGCAGCTTACGCCCGACAGGGGGCGCAGATACGCAGTATTTT. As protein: CASSLRPTGGADTQYF. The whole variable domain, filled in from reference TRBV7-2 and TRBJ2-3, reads GAGVSQSPSNKVTEKGKDVELRCDPISGHTALYWYRQSLGQGLEFLIYFQGNSAPDKSGLPSDRFSAERTGGSVSTLTIQRTQQEDSAVYLCASSLRPTGGADTQYFGPGTRLTVL.

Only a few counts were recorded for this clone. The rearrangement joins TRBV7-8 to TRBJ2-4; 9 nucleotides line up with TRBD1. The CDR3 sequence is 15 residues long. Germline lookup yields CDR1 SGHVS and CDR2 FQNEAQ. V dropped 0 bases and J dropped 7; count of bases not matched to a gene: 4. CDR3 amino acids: CASSLAGGQGNIQYF. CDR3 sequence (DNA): TGTGCCAGCAGCTTAGCGGGGGGACAGGGTAACATTCAGTACTTC.

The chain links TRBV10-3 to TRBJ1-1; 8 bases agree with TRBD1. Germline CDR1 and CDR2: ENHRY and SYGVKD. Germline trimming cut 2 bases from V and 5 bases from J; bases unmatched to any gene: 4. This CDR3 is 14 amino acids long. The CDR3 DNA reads TGTGCCATCAGTGAGGGACAGGGTAAGACTGAAGCTTTCTTT. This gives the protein CAISEGQGKTEAFF.

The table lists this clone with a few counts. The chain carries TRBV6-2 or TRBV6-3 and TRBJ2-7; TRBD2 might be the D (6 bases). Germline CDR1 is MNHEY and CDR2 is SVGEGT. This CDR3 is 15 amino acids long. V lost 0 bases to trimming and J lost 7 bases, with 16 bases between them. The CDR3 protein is CASSYSRGMRGEQYF. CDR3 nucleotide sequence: TGTGCCAGCAGTTACTCCCGGGGGATGCGGGGTGAGCAGTACTTC.

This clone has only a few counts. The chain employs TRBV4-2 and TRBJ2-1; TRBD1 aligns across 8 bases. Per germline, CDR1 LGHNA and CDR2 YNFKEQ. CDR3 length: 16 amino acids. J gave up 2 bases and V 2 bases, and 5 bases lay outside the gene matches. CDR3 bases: TGTGCCAGCAGCCAACCCCCGGACAGGGCCTACAATGAGCAGTTCTTC. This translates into CASSQPPDRAYNEQFF.

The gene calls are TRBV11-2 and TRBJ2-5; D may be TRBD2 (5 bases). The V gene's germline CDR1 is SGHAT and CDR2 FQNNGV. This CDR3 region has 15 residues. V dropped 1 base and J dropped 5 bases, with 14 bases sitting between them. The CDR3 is CASSLVRSSGETQYF. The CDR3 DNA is TGTGCCAGCAGCTTAGTTCGGTCGTCGGGGGAGACCCAGTACTTC.

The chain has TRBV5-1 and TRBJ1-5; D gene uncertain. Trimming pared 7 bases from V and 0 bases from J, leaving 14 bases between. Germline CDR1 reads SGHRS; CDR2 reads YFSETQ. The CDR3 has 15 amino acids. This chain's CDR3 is CASSPLGYSNQPQHF. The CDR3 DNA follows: TGCGCCAGCTCCCCTCTTGGGTATAGCAATCAGCCCCAGCATTTT.

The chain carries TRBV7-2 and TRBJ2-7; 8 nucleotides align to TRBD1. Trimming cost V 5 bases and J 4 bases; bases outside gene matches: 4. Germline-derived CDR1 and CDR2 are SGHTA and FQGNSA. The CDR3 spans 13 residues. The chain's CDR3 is CASSTQGAYEQYF. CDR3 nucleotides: TGTGCCAGCAGCACCCAGGGGGCATACGAGCAGTACTTC.

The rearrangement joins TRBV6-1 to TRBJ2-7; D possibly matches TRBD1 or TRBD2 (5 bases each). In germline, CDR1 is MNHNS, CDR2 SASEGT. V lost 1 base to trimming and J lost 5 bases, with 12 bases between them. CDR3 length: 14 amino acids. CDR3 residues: CASSEGGSLHEQYF. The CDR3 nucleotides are TGTGCCAGCAGTGAAGGGGGGAGTCTCCACGAGCAGTACTTC.

CDR3 region: CASSRDLVAETQYF. Here the CDR3 DNA reads TGTGCCAGTAGTAGGGACTTGGTTGCGGAGACCCAGTACTTC. This chain joins TRBV19 and TRBJ2-5, with D perhaps TRBD2 (6 bases). The germline V and J ends were trimmed by 4 bases and 5 bases, with 14 bases remaining between them. Germline V gene sequence: CDR1 LNHDA, CDR2 SQIVND (reference sequence). The CDR3 runs 14 residues.

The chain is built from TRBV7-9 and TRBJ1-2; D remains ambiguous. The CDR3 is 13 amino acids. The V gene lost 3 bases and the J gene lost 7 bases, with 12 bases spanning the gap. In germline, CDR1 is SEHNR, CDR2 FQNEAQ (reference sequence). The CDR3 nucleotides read TGTGCCAGCAGCTTTAATGAACAGAGTGGCTACACCTTC. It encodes CASSFNEQSGYTF.